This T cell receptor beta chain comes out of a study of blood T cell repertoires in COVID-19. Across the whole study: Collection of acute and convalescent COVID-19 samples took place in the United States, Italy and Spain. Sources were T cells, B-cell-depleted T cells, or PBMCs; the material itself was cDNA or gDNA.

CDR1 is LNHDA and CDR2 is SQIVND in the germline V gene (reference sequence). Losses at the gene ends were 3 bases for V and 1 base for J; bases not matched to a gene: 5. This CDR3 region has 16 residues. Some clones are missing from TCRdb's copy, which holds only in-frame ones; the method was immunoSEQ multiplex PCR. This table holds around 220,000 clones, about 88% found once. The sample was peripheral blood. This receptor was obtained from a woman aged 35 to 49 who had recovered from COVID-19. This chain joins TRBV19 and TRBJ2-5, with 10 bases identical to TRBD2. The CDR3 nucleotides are TGTGCCAGTAGTATGGACCTAGCGGGGGTCCAAGAGACCCAGTACTTC. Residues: CASSMDLAGVQETQYF.